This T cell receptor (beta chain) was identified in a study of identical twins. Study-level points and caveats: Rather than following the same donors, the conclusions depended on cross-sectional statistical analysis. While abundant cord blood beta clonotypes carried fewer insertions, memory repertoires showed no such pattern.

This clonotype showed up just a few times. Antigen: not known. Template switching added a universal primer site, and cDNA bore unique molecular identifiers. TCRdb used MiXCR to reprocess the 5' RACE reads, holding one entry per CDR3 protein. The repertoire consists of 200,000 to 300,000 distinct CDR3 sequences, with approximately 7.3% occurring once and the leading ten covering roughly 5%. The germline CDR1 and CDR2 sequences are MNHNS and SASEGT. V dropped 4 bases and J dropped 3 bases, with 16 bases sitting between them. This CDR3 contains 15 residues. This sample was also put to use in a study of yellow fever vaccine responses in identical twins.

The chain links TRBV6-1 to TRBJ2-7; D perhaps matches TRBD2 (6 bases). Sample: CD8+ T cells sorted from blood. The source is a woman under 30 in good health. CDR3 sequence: CASSAEAGTGYEQYF. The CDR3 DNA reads TGTGCCAGCAGTGCAGAAGCCGGGACTGGCTACGAGCAGTACTTC.